This paragraph covers one T cell receptor (beta chain) sequence. This entry comes from a study of shared clonotypes between healthy human individuals. Across the whole study: Used for every donor were three CD4 naive, three CD4 memory, two CD8 naive and one CD8 memory plate.

Each PCR replicate from the sorted subsets contained about 200 ng DNA, which is about 31,000 T cell genomes. Authors' processing steps: There were no quality scores in the junction-only immunoSEQ sequences, so filtering differed. Sequencing used immunoSEQ multiplex PCR; TCRdb keeps in-frame clones, though not all of them. Clonal size and the V and J genes are those of that table, whereas D and trimming came from the DNA. The sample carries about 120,000 clones, under 70% recorded once. The germline V gene encodes CDR1 SNHLY and CDR2 FYNNEI. CDR3 length: 13 amino acids. Germline trimming cut 6 bases from V and 5 bases from J; bases unmatched to any gene: 5.

The J gene is TRBJ2-3, the V gene TRBV2, with 7 bases identical to TRBD1. The sample comprised memory CD8+ T cells sorted from blood. The subset denotes: CD45RO+ cells pooled with CCR7-negative TemRA cells. The sequence was obtained from a woman aged 25-40 years in good health. Here the CDR3 DNA reads TGTGCCAGCAGGACAGGGCTGGGAGATACGCAGTATTTT. Translated, it gives CASRTGLGDTQYF.